This is a list of T cell receptor beta chains from one sample in a study of blood T cell repertoires in COVID-19. Here immunoSEQ multiplex PCR was the method, and the copy in TCRdb shows in-frame clones only, minus some. The sample records around 310,000 clones, nearly 90% being singletons. Sample: PBMCs or T cells enriched from blood (not recorded which). Receptor source: a woman in her 30s who had recovered from COVID-19. The CDR3 runs from the conserved cysteine through the conserved F or W. D genes are given only for firm matches. Rows give clone size only sometimes, using once, few, many, or a class for an expanded clone.

V gene,J gene,D gene,clone size,CDR3 protein,CDR3 DNA
TRBV5-6,TRBJ2-7,NA,NA,CASSMAGIYSYEQYF,TGTGCCAGCAGCATGGCAGGAATCTACTCCTACGAGCAGTACTTC
TRBV5-1,TRBJ2-1,TRBD2,NA,CASSLELAGHATNNEQFF,TGCGCCAGCAGCTTGGAACTAGCGGGACACGCTACCAACAATGAGCAGTTCTTC
TRBV19,TRBJ1-2,TRBD1,NA,CASSPYHRDRGNGGYTF,TGTGCCAGTAGTCCGTACCACCGGGACAGGGGAAATGGTGGCTACACCTTC
TRBV4-1,TRBJ1-5,NA,NA,CASSQGGRRVSPQHF,TGCGCCAGCAGCCAAGGAGGCCGCAGGGTTTCGCCCCAGCATTTT
TRBV7-7,TRBJ2-1,NA,NA,CASSQDEGNEQFF,TGTGCTAGCAGCCAGGACGAGGGCAATGAGCAGTTCTTC
TRBV4-1,TRBJ2-1,NA,NA,CASSPGTFSSYNEQFF,TGCGCCAGCAGCCCCGGGACATTTAGCTCCTACAATGAGCAGTTCTTC
TRBV19,TRBJ1-1,NA,few,CASSYQGGTEAFF,TGTGCCAGTAGTTACCAGGGAGGCACTGAAGCTTTCTTT
TRBV27,TRBJ2-7,TRBD1,NA,CASSFTGAGRSYEQYF,TGTGCCAGCAGTTTCACAGGGGCTGGCCGTTCCTACGAGCAGTACTTC
TRBV28,TRBJ2-7,TRBD2,NA,CASRTGTSLVSYEQYF,TGTGCCAGCAGGACCGGGACTAGCTTAGTTTCGTACGAGCAGTACTTC
TRBV7-9,TRBJ1-1,NA,NA,CASSSVKGNPHTEAFF,TGTGCCAGCAGCTCCGTTAAGGGGAACCCCCACACTGAAGCTTTCTTT
TRBV5-1,TRBJ2-2,NA,many,CASSRLPIGVSGGELFF,TGCGCCAGCAGCCGATTACCCATAGGGGTCTCGGGCGGGGAGCTGTTTTTT
TRBV7-9,TRBJ2-3,TRBD2,once,CASSLASAGGYTDTQYF,TGTGCCAGCAGCTTAGCTTCCGCGGGAGGGTACACAGATACGCAGTATTTT
TRBV2,TRBJ2-7,TRBD2,NA,CASRLPAGGRYEQYF,TGTGCCAGCAGACTCCCCGCGGGAGGGCGGTACGAGCAGTACTTC
TRBV5-1,TRBJ2-2,NA,NA,CASSLAPGSQSGELFF,TGCGCCAGCAGCTTAGCTCCAGGGTCCCAGTCCGGGGAGCTGTTTTTT
TRBV3-1/TRBV3-2,TRBJ2-1,NA,NA,CASSPGTRLHLYNEQFF,TGTGCCAGCAGCCCAGGGACTCGACTTCATCTCTACAATGAGCAGTTCTTC
TRBV5-1,TRBJ1-1,NA,once,CASSFTGTEAFF,TGCGCCAGCAGCTTTACAGGTACCGAAGCTTTCTTT
TRBV6-5,TRBJ2-7,TRBD1,NA,CASRVRGLITYEQYF,TGTGCCAGCAGGGTCAGGGGGCTGATCACCTACGAGCAGTACTTC
TRBV6-1,TRBJ1-5,TRBD1,NA,CASSEGLGQGKKSNQPQHF,TGTGCCAGCAGTGAAGGCTTAGGACAGGGGAAGAAGAGCAATCAGCCCCAGCATTTT
TRBV7-3,TRBJ1-1,NA,NA,CASSLQGHTEAFF,TGTGCCAGCAGCTTGCAGGGGCACACTGAAGCTTTCTTT
TRBV5-1,TRBJ1-2,NA,NA,CASSLSGVGYTF,TGCGCCAGCAGCTTGTCGGGGGTTGGCTACACCTTC
TRBV27,TRBJ1-2,NA,NA,CASRPQASGGYTF,TGTGCCAGCCGACCCCAGGCCTCCGGTGGCTACACCTTC
TRBV5-8,TRBJ2-1,NA,NA,CASSLSGEYNEQFF,TGTGCCAGCAGCTTGTCGGGGGAATACAATGAGCAGTTCTTC
TRBV19,TRBJ2-7,TRBD1,NA,CASSISGTGAYEQYF,TGTGCCAGTAGTATATCCGGGACAGGGGCCTACGAGCAGTACTTC
TRBV5-6,TRBJ2-3,NA,NA,CASSLPVGNADTQYF,TGTGCCAGCAGCTTGCCGGTCGGGAACGCAGATACGCAGTATTTT
TRBV5-5,TRBJ1-2,TRBD1,NA,CASSVPIPGTGGIFYYGYTF,TGTGCCAGCAGCGTACCCATCCCCGGGACAGGCGGAATTTTCTATTATGGCTACACCTTC
TRBV6-5,TRBJ1-2,TRBD1,NA,CASSSYLGRGMNGYTF,TGTGCCAGCAGTTCCTACTTGGGCAGGGGGATGAATGGCTACACCTTC
TRBV5-1,TRBJ2-1,TRBD2,NA,CASSFFGLAGSVYNEQFF,TGCGCCAGCAGCTTTTTTGGTCTAGCGGGAAGCGTCTACAATGAGCAGTTCTTC
TRBV9,TRBJ2-3,TRBD2,NA,CASSTPQREGNTDTQYF,TGTGCCAGCAGCACACCCCAGCGGGAGGGTAACACAGATACGCAGTATTTT
TRBV5-1,TRBJ2-4,TRBD2,few,CASSREQWGLADQAKNIQYF,TGCGCCAGCAGCCGGGAACAATGGGGACTAGCGGATCAAGCCAAAAACATTCAGTACTTC
TRBV11-3,TRBJ2-7,NA,NA,CASSRAAGAGEQYF,TGTGCCAGCAGCCGCGCGGCAGGGGCCGGCGAGCAGTACTTC
TRBV28,TRBJ2-1,NA,once,CASTSQVYNEQFF,TGTGCCAGCACCTCCCAGGTCTACAATGAGCAGTTCTTC
TRBV27,TRBJ2-3,TRBD1,NA,CASSSRDSADTQYF,TGTGCCAGCAGTTCAAGGGACAGCGCAGATACGCAGTATTTT
TRBV4-1,TRBJ1-1,TRBD1,NA,CASSQGGQGARTEAFF,TGCGCCAGCAGCCAGGGGGGACAGGGGGCTCGAACTGAAGCTTTCTTT
TRBV5-4,TRBJ2-1,TRBD2,NA,CASSLSGRSNEQFF,TGTGCCAGCAGCTTAAGCGGGAGATCCAATGAGCAGTTCTTC
TRBV11-2,TRBJ2-6,TRBD1,NA,CASSLRDRTSGANVLTF,TGTGCCAGCAGCTTACGGGACAGGACCTCTGGGGCCAACGTCCTGACTTTC
TRBV5-6,TRBJ1-6,TRBD1,NA,CASSYGQGYSPLHF,TGTGCCAGCAGCTACGGACAGGGATATTCACCCCTCCACTTT
TRBV7-9,TRBJ2-7,TRBD1,NA,CASSPRQGANIYEQYF,TGTGCCAGCAGCCCACGACAGGGGGCGAATATCTACGAGCAGTACTTC
TRBV6-5,TRBJ2-2,NA,NA,CARGGAGTGELFF,TGTGCCAGGGGAGGAGCGGGCACCGGGGAGCTGTTTTTT
TRBV4-1,TRBJ2-3,NA,NA,CASSYREDTQYF,TGCGCCAGCAGCTACAGGGAAGATACGCAGTATTTT
TRBV5-1,TRBJ1-1,NA,few,CASSNDRTGMNTEAFF,TGCGCCAGCAGCAATGACCGAACAGGGATGAACACTGAAGCTTTCTTT
TRBV28,TRBJ2-7,NA,NA,CASSTFTQGGEQYF,TGTGCCAGCAGTACCTTCACTCAGGGTGGCGAGCAGTACTTC
TRBV24-1,TRBJ2-1,TRBD2,NA,CATSERAGWYGNEQFF,TGTGCCACCAGTGAGCGAGCGGGATGGTATGGGAATGAGCAGTTCTTC
TRBV5-5,TRBJ2-1,NA,NA,CASSRGYGVSYNEQFF,TGTGCCAGCAGTCGAGGGTACGGGGTCTCCTACAATGAGCAGTTCTTC
TRBV4-1,TRBJ2-7,TRBD1,NA,CASSQGQGLRYEQYF,TGCGCCAGCAGCCAAGGACAGGGTTTGAGGTACGAGCAGTACTTC
TRBV7-2,TRBJ2-1,TRBD2,NA,CASSSLGGSYNEQFF,TGTGCCAGCAGCTCCCTCGGGGGGTCCTACAATGAGCAGTTCTTC
TRBV2,TRBJ2-1,NA,NA,CASMGRQGQFF,TGTGCCAGCATGGGGCGGCAGGGGCAGTTCTTC